This entry lists 18 T cell receptor beta chains sequenced from one sample in a study of Ad26.COV2.S vaccination and SARS-CoV-2 variants. Sequencing used immunoSEQ multiplex PCR; TCRdb keeps in-frame clones, though not all of them. The table records some 290,000 clones, just over 85% of them present only once. Stated treatment: roughly 18 received Ad26.COV2.S at low or high dose, single or two shots; several received placebo; per-sample allocation not given. Each sample was drawn 63 days after the first injection (of vaccine or placebo). The specimen was peripheral blood, collected in a trial of Ad26.COV2.S vaccine versus placebo. All receptors derive from a person aged 18 to 65 who received the Ad26.COV2.S COVID-19 vaccine or a placebo.

The chain joins TRBV4-3 to TRBJ2-1; 11 nucleotides align to TRBD2. Per the germline V gene, CDR1 is LGHNA and CDR2 is YSLEER. This CDR3 has 19 residues. Trimming took 0 bases from V and 0 from J; bases not matched to a gene: 7. The CDR3 DNA follows: TGCGCCAGCAGCCAAGAAGGGCTAGCGGGGGGAGGCTCCTACAATGAGCAGTTCTTC. This translates into CASSQEGLAGGGSYNEQFF.

This chain joins TRBV6-5 and TRBJ2-1; D gene ambiguous. V shed 7 bases and J shed 11 bases, with 15 bases lying between them. The CDR3 runs 12 residues. Germline CDR1 MNHEY, CDR2 SVGAGI. The CDR3 DNA follows: TGTGCCAGCAAGTCAACGGGTAACAAGCAGTTCTTC. This sequence encodes CASKSTGNKQFF.

The rearrangement uses TRBV7-2 and TRBJ2-1, with 8 bases fitting TRBD1. Trimming took 8 bases from V and 5 from J; bases not matched to a gene: 5. The CDR3 sequence is 13 residues long. The germline V gene has CDR1 SGHTA and CDR2 FQGNSA. The CDR3: CASRRQGHNEQFF. CDR3 coding DNA: TGTGCCAGCCGAAGACAGGGGCACAATGAGCAGTTCTTC.

The chain carries TRBV10-1 and TRBJ1-6, with D hard to call. This CDR3 has 15 residues. The V end lost 3 bases, the J end lost 2 bases, and 8 bases lay between the germline ends. Germline CDR1 is WNHNN and CDR2 is SYGVQD (reference sequence). CDR3 sequence reads: CASSESRAYNSPLHF. CDR3 DNA: TGCGCCAGCAGTGAAAGTAGGGCCTATAATTCACCCCTCCACTTT.

This clone occurred a few times. This chain connects TRBV20-1 to TRBJ2-5; D gene unclear. CDR1 and CDR2 from the germline V gene are DFQATT and SNEGSKA (reference sequence). The CDR3 is 10 amino acids. Deletions cut 4 bases from V and 5 bases from J, with 5 bases between. Here the CDR3 DNA reads TGCAGTGCTACCCTGGAGACCCAGTACTTC. It yields the protein CSATLETQYF.

To note about this clone: This sample includes further DNA sequences coding for the same CDR3. The chain links TRBV9 to TRBJ1-6; D unclear. In germline, CDR1 is SGDLS, CDR2 YYNGEE. Trimming removed 3 bases at V and 2 bases at J, with 6 bases between. This CDR3 is 14 amino acids long. CDR3: CASSADPYNSPLHF. DNA for the CDR3: TGTGCCAGCAGCGCCGACCCCTATAATTCACCCCTCCACTTT.

The genes are TRBV7-2 and TRBJ2-1; D perhaps matches TRBD2 (6 bases). Per germline, CDR1 SGHTA and CDR2 FQGNSA. This CDR3 has 15 residues. Trimming removed 2 bases from V and 8 bases from J, with 16 bases in between. The CDR3 region is CASSLRGRRGDEQFF. The CDR3 coding sequence is TGTGCCAGCAGCTTACGGGGACGGAGGGGCGATGAGCAGTTCTTC.

This clone occurred a few times. The chain carries TRBV6-2 or TRBV6-3 and TRBJ2-1, with 8 bases matching TRBD2. J gave up 6 bases and V 5 bases, and 9 bases lay outside the gene matches. The CDR3 contains 15 residues. The germline V gene has CDR1 MNHEY and CDR2 SVGEGT. The CDR3 DNA follows: TGTGCCAGCAGTCTGGACGGGGGGGCCGTCAATGAGCAGTTCTTC. Its protein product is CASSLDGGAVNEQFF.

The chain links TRBV3-1 (or the pseudogene TRBV3-2) to TRBJ2-5, with 11 bases lining up with TRBD2. Germline trimming cut 4 bases from V and 1 base from J; bases unmatched to any gene: 14. The CDR3 extends over 19 amino acids. Germline CDR1 reads LGHDT; CDR2 reads YNNKEL (reference sequence). The CDR3 here is CASSPYGGLAGGSQETQYF. The CDR3 bases are TGTGCCAGCAGCCCTTACGGGGGGCTAGCGGGGGGCTCCCAAGAGACCCAGTACTTC.

The DNA for the CDR3 is TGTGCCAGCAGTTACCCCGGGACAGGAAACACCATATATTTT. It is translated as CASSYPGTGNTIYF. V gene TRBV6-5 combines with J gene TRBJ1-3; the D gene is possibly TRBD1 (6 bases). The CDR3 loop spans 14 amino acids. Trimming removed 2 bases at V and 4 bases at J, with 9 bases between. From germline, CDR1 is MNHEY and CDR2 SVGAGI.

This clone was observed once. V is TRBV11-2 and J is TRBJ2-7; no reliable D call. Germline CDR1 SGHAT, CDR2 FQNNGV. The CDR3 extends over 15 amino acids. V lost 1 base, J lost 3 bases, and 13 bases lay in between. The CDR3 sequence: CASSLADGPHYEQYF. The CDR3 nucleotides are TGTGCCAGCAGCTTAGCAGATGGCCCCCACTACGAGCAGTACTTC.

CDR3 sequence reads: CAGLRNTEAFF. DNA for the CDR3: TGTGCCGGATTAAGGAACACTGAAGCTTTCTTT. The rearrangement links TRBV30 to TRBJ1-1; D not certain. The length of the CDR3 is 11 residues. Germline CDR1 and CDR2: GTSNPN and SVGIG (reference sequence). Trimming removed 8 bases at V and 1 base at J, with 8 bases between.

This chain links TRBV13 with TRBJ1-1; tentative D call: TRBD1 (6 bases). V gave up 4 bases and J gave up 4 bases, with 13 bases separating them. From germline, CDR1 is PRHDT and CDR2 FYEKMQ (reference sequence). This CDR3 has 14 amino acids. CDR3 amino acids: CASSSYRVGTEAFF. Written as DNA, the CDR3 is TGTGCCAGCAGCTCCTACAGGGTTGGCACTGAAGCTTTCTTT.

The gene calls are TRBV5-6 and TRBJ1-1; a possible D gene is TRBD1 (6 bases). Germline CDR1 SGHDT, CDR2 YYEEEE. With 2 bases removed from V and 3 bases from J, the gap between germline ends came to 11 bases. The CDR3 sequence is 14 residues long. The CDR3 bases are TGTGCCAGCAGCTTAGGACAGCTAGACACTGAAGCTTTCTTT. This encodes CASSLGQLDTEAFF.

This clone was seen a single time. The chain joins TRBV6-5 to TRBJ1-4; D is ambiguous. Germline CDR1 is MNHEY and CDR2 is SVGAGI. The CDR3 covers 16 residues. V was clipped by 3 bases and J by 8 bases, with 19 bases between them. For the CDR3, the DNA is TGTGCCAGCAGTTATTCTCTGACCTCCCTTGGAGAAAAACTGTTTTTT. Its translation: CASSYSLTSLGEKLFF.

This clone occurred a few times. CDR3 in amino acids: CSVGTPDPYLNTEAFF. Here the CDR3 DNA reads TGCAGCGTTGGGACCCCCGATCCATACCTGAACACTGAAGCTTTCTTT. The chain couples TRBV29-1 to TRBJ1-1; D not resolved. The germline V gene encodes CDR1 SQVTM and CDR2 ANQGSEA. The CDR3 spans 16 residues. V lost 4 bases and J 0 bases, leaving 18 bases between the germline ends.

Only one count was recorded for this clone. This sequence joins TRBV4-1 and TRBJ2-5; the D call may be TRBD1 or TRBD2 (5 bases each). V lost 1 base to trimming and J lost 4 bases, with 22 bases between them. Germline V gene sequence: CDR1 MGHRA, CDR2 YSYEKL. There are 18 residues in the CDR3. The CDR3: CASSQGAGDRGILETQYF. DNA for the CDR3: TGCGCCAGCAGCCAAGGGGCCGGGGACCGAGGAATCTTAGAGACCCAGTACTTC.

The chain couples TRBV3-1 (or the pseudogene TRBV3-2) to TRBJ1-4, with D possibly being TRBD1 (6 bases). The CDR3 extends over 14 amino acids. Germline CDR1 and CDR2: LGHDT and YNNKEL (reference sequence). Trimming removed 7 bases at V and 7 bases at J, with 16 bases between. This CDR3 is CASTTGTGGEKLFF. Here the CDR3 DNA reads TGTGCCAGCACTACAGGGACGGGGGGTGAAAAACTGTTTTTT.